Sequencing of this TCR beta chain was carried out in a study of lymphopenia after photon versus proton radiotherapy. General study findings and limits: In patients who died, overall survival fell as post-nadir TCR diversity dropped more. Relative stability marked proton patients; photon patients lost diversity and naive cells. Oligoclonal CD8+ Temra expansion after nadir drove photon patients' diversity drop. Better survival with proton therapy was suggested as possible, not demonstrated.

To note about this clone: Its antigen is unidentified.

CDR3 length: 15 residues. Per the germline V gene, CDR1 is SGHDN and CDR2 is FVKESK. Trimming removed 1 base at V and 7 bases at J, with 17 bases between. Assay used: immunoSEQ multiplex PCR; TCRdb lists only in-frame clones, some missing. The table includes 75,000 to 95,000 clones, around four fifths detected once. The chain couples TRBV14 to TRBJ2-7; D could derive from TRBD1 or TRBD2 (5 bases each). The receptor's source is a man aged 55-75 years with pancreatic cancer. The sample was peripheral blood, taken from a patient treated with proton-based radiotherapy. The CDR3 nucleotides are TGTGCCAGCAGCCAAGCATTAGTCGCTGGGGGAGAGCAGTACTTC. As protein: CASSQALVAGGEQYF.